These 21 T cell receptor beta chains were sequenced from one sample in a study of T-cell reconstitution after alpha-beta-depleted transplantation in children. Unique molecular identifiers were incorporated during preparation of the TCRbeta library. Each CDR3 protein gets one entry after TCRdb re-called the PCR reads with MiXCR. This sample has roughly 66,000 distinct CDR3 sequences, with approximately 5% found just once. The starting material was PBMCs, mostly from graft donor cells, obtained 180 days after TCRalphabeta/CD19-depleted stem cell transplant. The receptors were sampled from a boy in the first two years of life who had a stem cell transplant for acute myeloid leukemia, so the T cells may come from the graft donor.

This clonotype showed up just a few times. J is TRBJ1-5 and V is TRBV19, with D hard to call. Trimming removed 3 bases at V and 0 bases at J, with 18 bases between. CDR3 length: 18 residues. Looked up from germline, CDR1 is LNHDA and CDR2 is SQIVND (reference sequence). This chain's CDR3 is CASSISAPYHYSNQPQHF. CDR3 nucleotides: TGTGCCAGTAGTATTTCGGCCCCGTATCACTATAGCAATCAGCCCCAGCATTTT.

This clonotype occurred many times. This chain connects TRBV4-2 to TRBJ2-1, with TRBD1 identical over 7 bases. Trimming removed 4 bases from V and 7 bases from J; junction bases left unmatched: 7. Germline CDR1 reads LGHNA; CDR2 reads YNFKEQ. This CDR3 contains 14 residues. The DNA for the CDR3 is TGTGCCAGCAGCCTCCGACAGGGACGGAATGAGCAGTTCTTC. Its translation is CASSLRQGRNEQFF.

The chain employs TRBV12-1 and TRBJ2-7; TRBD2 is the table's D call and was not checked against the DNA. TRBV12-1 corresponds to a pseudogene. The CDR3 consists of 14 residues. CDR3 coding DNA: TGTGCCAGCAGCTTTGGGCCCCTCCTCTACGAGCAGTACGTC. Residues: CASSFGPLLYEQYV.

Ten or more counts support this clonotype. This chain joins TRBV20-1 and TRBJ2-7; no clear D. Germline loops: CDR1 DFQATT, CDR2 SNEGSKA (reference sequence). The V end lost 1 base, the J end lost 5 bases, and 12 bases lay between the germline ends. The length of the CDR3 is 13 residues. CDR3: CSARVLPWNEQYF. As DNA, the CDR3 is TGCAGTGCTAGAGTCCTCCCATGGAACGAGCAGTACTTC.

This clonotype was observed many times. This CDR3 reads CASRIKRGKTDTQYF. The CDR3 DNA reads TGTGCCAGCAGAATCAAGCGGGGGAAGACAGATACGCAGTATTTT. The gene calls are TRBV7-9 and TRBJ2-3, with 8 bases that match TRBD2. V lost 6 bases and J lost 3; bases outside the gene matches: 8. The germline CDR1 and CDR2 sequences are SEHNR and FQNEAQ (reference sequence). There are 15 residues in the CDR3.

This clonotype occurred many times. J is TRBJ1-5 and V is TRBV20-1, with 7 bases that match TRBD1. CDR3 length equals 14 residues. CDR1 and CDR2 (germline): DFQATT, SNEGSKA (reference sequence). V lost 5 bases, J lost 9 bases, and 13 bases stayed unmatched. CDR3 amino acids: CSAPRQGTSWPQHF. The CDR3 DNA sequence: TGCAGTGCTCCCCGACAGGGCACCTCTTGGCCCCAGCATTTT.

This clonotype was observed many times. The chain joins TRBV20-1 to TRBJ1-4; D is uncertain. The CDR3 is made up of 11 amino acids. V gave up 1 base and J gave up 13 bases, with 10 bases separating them. Germline assignment: CDR1 DFQATT and CDR2 SNEGSKA (reference sequence). This CDR3 is CSARGGVGLFF. The CDR3 nucleotides read TGCAGTGCTAGAGGTGGGGTTGGACTGTTTTTT.

This clonotype was observed many times. The chain employs TRBV24-1 and TRBJ2-7; 8 bases are shared with TRBD1. With 9 bases clipped from V and 6 bases from J, the junction kept 9 bases outside the gene matches. The CDR3 extends over 13 amino acids. Germline-derived CDR1 and CDR2 are KGHDR and SFDVKD. This CDR3 is CATGSDRAGEQYF. CDR3 coding DNA: TGTGCCACCGGGTCGGACAGGGCAGGCGAGCAGTACTTC.

This clonotype has a count of ten or more. The chain is built from TRBV2 and TRBJ2-1; 7 bases match TRBD2. Germline V gene sequence: CDR1 SNHLY, CDR2 FYNNEI. This CDR3 region has 16 residues. The junction had 4 bases not matched to a gene; V was cut back by 2 bases and J by 0 bases. CDR3 nucleotide sequence: TGTGCCAGCAGTGAATGGGGGGGGAGCTCCTACAATGAGCAGTTCTTC. Protein sequence: CASSEWGGSSYNEQFF. The full variable domain, its missing parts supplied by reference TRBV2 and TRBJ2-1, is EPEVTQTPSHQVTQMGQEVILRCVPISNHLYFYWYRQILGQKVEFLVSFYNNEISEKSEIFDDQFSVERPDGSNFTLKIRSTKLEDSAMYFCASSEWGGSSYNEQFFGPGTRLTVL.

This clonotype was recorded many times. The V call is TRBV11-3, the J call TRBJ1-5; a possible D gene is TRBD1 (5 bases). The V gene lost 8 bases and the J gene lost 5 bases, with 16 bases spanning the gap. This CDR3 is 14 amino acids long. Germline V CDR1 and CDR2: SGHNT, YENEEA. The CDR3 loop reads CASPWKGSDQPQHF. The CDR3 DNA sequence: TGTGCCAGCCCCTGGAAGGGGTCGGATCAGCCCCAGCATTTT.

This clonotype was counted many times. The CDR3: CASSQGNSGGQPDTQYF. CDR3 bases: TGCGCCAGCAGCCAAGGAAACAGCGGGGGGCAGCCAGATACGCAGTATTTT. This chain connects TRBV4-3 to TRBJ2-3; 9 bases are shared with TRBD2. The CDR3 is 17 residues long. J lost 4 bases, V lost 1 base, and 9 bases had no gene match. Germline-derived CDR1 and CDR2 are LGHNA and YSLEER.

This clonotype was seen at least ten times. This chain links TRBV7-2 with TRBJ2-3, with D unclear. CDR3 length: 16 amino acids. V was shortened by 7 bases and J by 2 bases, with 19 bases between the two germline ends. CDR1 and CDR2 (germline): SGHTA, FQGNSA. The CDR3 nucleotides read TGTGCCAGCACCCCCCAGGCCCTTTTTTCCACAGATACGCAGTATTTT. It codes for CASTPQALFSTDTQYF.

This clonotype came up many times. The chain uses TRBV7-2 and TRBJ2-3; D gene unclear. The CDR3 spans 15 residues. V shed 1 base and J shed 2 bases, with 10 bases lying between them. Per the germline V gene, CDR1 is SGHTA and CDR2 is FQGNSA. CDR3 in amino acids: CASSLVNSHTDTQYF. Written as DNA, the CDR3 is TGTGCCAGCAGCTTAGTGAACAGCCACACAGATACGCAGTATTTT.

The J gene is TRBJ2-3, the V gene TRBV12-3 or TRBV12-4; D is perhaps TRBD1 (6 bases). Deletions cut 1 base from V and 1 base from J, with 15 bases between. The CDR3 is made up of 17 amino acids. The CDR3 bases are TGTGCCAGCAGTTTAGTCGGACAGCACCGACGCACAGATACGCAGTATTTT. Amino acid sequence: CASSLVGQHRRTDTQYF.

This clonotype was recorded many times. The rearrangement links TRBV12-3 or TRBV12-4 to TRBJ1-5; D uncertain. The V and J ends lost 2 bases and 4 bases respectively, with 12 bases between them. The CDR3 is 15 residues long. CDR3: CASSLKGLGNQPQHF. The CDR3 DNA reads TGTGCCAGCAGTTTAAAGGGTTTGGGGAATCAGCCCCAGCATTTT.

At least ten counts were recorded for this clonotype. The chain has TRBV30 and TRBJ2-5, with 10 bases that match TRBD1. This CDR3 region has 14 residues. Germline V gene data show CDR1 as GTSNPN and CDR2 as SVGIG (reference sequence). The trim removed 3 bases at V and 5 bases at J, leaving 6 bases unmatched. The CDR3 bases are TGTGCCTGGAGCTATGGGACAGGGGCCGAGACCCAGTACTTC. This sequence encodes CAWSYGTGAETQYF.

The table lists this clonotype with many counts. This rearrangement joins TRBV5-1 to TRBJ2-7; no clear D gene. The CDR3 has 12 amino acids. V lost 2 bases and J 3 bases, leaving 6 bases between the germline ends. Germline lookup yields CDR1 SGHRS and CDR2 YFSETQ. For the CDR3, the DNA is TGCGCCAGCAGCTTAAACGGCTACGAGCAGTACGTC. Protein: CASSLNGYEQYV.

This clonotype was detected ten times or more. This chain joins TRBV30 and TRBJ1-2, with D uncertain. The V gene lost 2 bases and the J gene lost 6 bases, with 13 bases spanning the gap. Germline V gene sequence: CDR1 GTSNPN, CDR2 SVGIG (reference sequence). There are 13 residues in the CDR3. This CDR3 is CAWSMGGVDGYTF. Written as DNA, the CDR3 is TGTGCCTGGAGTATGGGCGGGGTGGATGGCTACACCTTC. The entire variable domain, with the rest obtained from reference TRBV30 and TRBJ1-2, is as follows: SQTIHQWPATLVQPVGSPLSLECTVEGTSNPNLYWYRQAAGRGLQLLFYSVGIGQISSEVPQNLSASRPQDRQFILSSKKLLLSDSGFYLCAWSMGGVDGYTFGSGTRLTVV.

This clonotype was detected ten times or more. The V gene is TRBV7-9, the J gene TRBJ2-7, with D unresolved. With 0 bases removed from V and 0 bases from J, the gap between germline ends came to 15 bases. The germline V gene has CDR1 SEHNR and CDR2 FQNEAQ (reference sequence). The CDR3 totals 17 residues. CDR3 DNA sequence: TGTGCCAGCAGCTTAGCGCACGGTAGCCCTTTCTCCTACGAGCAGTACTTC. Its translation: CASSLAHGSPFSYEQYF.

This clonotype was counted many times. The chain links TRBV28 to TRBJ2-7; the D is unclear. This CDR3 has 12 amino acids. V lost 4 bases to trimming and J lost 5 bases, with 9 bases between them. Germline CDR1 and CDR2: MDHEN and SYDVKM. The CDR3 bases are TGTGCCAGCAGTTCGGACGGCGACGAGCAGTACGTC. It translates to CASSSDGDEQYV.

This clonotype has only one observation. The chain carries TRBV10-3 and TRBJ2-1; 12 bases agree with TRBD2. The germline gives CDR1 ENHRY, CDR2 SYGVKD. The CDR3 is 17 amino acids. J lost 7 bases, V lost 2 bases, and 9 bases had no gene match. The CDR3 loop is CAISERSVGLAGNEQFF. The CDR3 DNA sequence: TGTGCCATCAGTGAGAGAAGTGTTGGACTAGCGGGGAATGAGCAGTTCTTC.